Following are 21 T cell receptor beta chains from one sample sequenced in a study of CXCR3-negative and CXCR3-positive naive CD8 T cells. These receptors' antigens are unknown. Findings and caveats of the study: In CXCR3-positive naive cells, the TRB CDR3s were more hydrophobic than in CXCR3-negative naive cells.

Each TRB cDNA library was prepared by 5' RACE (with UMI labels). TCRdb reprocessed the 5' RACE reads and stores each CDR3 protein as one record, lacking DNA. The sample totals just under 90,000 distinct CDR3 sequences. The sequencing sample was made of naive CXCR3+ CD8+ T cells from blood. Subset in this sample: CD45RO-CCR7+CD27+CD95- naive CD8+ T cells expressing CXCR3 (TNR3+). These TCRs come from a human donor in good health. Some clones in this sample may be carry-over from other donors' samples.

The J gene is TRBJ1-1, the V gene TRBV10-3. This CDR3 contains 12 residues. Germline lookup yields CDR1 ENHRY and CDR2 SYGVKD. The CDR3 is CAIIGPNTEAFF.

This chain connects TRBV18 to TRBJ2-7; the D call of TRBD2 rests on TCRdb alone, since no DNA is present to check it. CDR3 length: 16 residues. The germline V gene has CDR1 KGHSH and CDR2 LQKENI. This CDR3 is CASSPPKTSAFYEQYF.

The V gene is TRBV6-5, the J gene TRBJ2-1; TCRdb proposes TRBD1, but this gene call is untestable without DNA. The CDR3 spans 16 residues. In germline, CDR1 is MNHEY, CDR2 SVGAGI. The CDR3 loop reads CASSTTPPEGIDEQFF.

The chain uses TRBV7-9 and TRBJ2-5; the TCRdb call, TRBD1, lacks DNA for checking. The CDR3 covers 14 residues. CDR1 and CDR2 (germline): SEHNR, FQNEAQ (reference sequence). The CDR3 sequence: CASRPVDGEETQYF.

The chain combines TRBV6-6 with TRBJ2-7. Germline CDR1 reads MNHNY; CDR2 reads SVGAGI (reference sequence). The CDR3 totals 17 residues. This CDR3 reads CASSYSSPQGGSYEQYF.

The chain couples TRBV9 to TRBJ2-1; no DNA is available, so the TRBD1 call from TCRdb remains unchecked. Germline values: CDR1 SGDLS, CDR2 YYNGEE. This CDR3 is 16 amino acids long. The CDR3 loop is CASSATGTDPNNEQFF.

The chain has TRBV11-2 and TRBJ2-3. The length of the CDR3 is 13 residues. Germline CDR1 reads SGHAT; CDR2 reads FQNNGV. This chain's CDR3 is CASSLEYSDTQYF.

CDR3: CASSVSGGQGYNEQFF. J is TRBJ2-1 and V is TRBV7-9; TCRdb's D gene call, TRBD1, goes unchecked for lack of DNA. This CDR3 spans 16 amino acids. Germline V gene lookup returns CDR1 SEHNR and CDR2 FQNEAQ (reference sequence).

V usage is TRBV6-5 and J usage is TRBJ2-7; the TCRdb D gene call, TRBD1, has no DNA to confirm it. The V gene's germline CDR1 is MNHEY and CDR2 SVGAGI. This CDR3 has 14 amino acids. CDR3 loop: CASSYGQGSYEQYF.

CDR3 amino acids: CASSFVSTGELFF. The chain recombines TRBV28 with TRBJ2-2. The CDR3 has 13 amino acids. Germline V CDR1 and CDR2: MDHEN, SYDVKM.

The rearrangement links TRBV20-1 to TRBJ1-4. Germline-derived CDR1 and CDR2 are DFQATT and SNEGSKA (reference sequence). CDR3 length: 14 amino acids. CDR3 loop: CSASPRGTYEKLFF.

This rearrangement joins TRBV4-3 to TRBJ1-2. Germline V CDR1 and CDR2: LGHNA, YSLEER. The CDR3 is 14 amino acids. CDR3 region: CASSQDEGIYGYTF.

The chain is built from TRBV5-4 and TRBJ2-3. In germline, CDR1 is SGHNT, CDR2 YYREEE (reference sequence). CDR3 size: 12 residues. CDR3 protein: CASGWTSDTQYF.

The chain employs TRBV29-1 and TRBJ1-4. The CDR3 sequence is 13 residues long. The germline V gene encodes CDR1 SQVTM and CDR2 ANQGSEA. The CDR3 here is CSAVGSLDEKLFF. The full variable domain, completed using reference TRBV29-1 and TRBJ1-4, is SAVISQKPSRDICQRGTSLTIQCQVDSQVTMMFWYRQQPGQSLTLIATANQGSEATYESGFVIDKFPISRPNLTFSTLTVSNMSPEDSSIYLCSAVGSLDEKLFFGSGTQLSVL.

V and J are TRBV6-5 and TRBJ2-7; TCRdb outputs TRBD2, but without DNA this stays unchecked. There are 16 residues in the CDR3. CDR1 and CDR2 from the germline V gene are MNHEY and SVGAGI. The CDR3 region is CASSYSRLGGTYEQYF.

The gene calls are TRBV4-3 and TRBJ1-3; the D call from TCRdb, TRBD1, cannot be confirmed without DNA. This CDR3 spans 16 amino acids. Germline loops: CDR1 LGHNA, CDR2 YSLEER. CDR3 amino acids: CASSQDGGAAGNTIYF.

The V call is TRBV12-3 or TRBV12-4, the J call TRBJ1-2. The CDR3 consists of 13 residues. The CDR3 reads CASSPGPRSGYTF.

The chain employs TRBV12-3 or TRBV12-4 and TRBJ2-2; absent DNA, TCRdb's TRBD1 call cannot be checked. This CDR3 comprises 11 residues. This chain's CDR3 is CACSPDGELFF.

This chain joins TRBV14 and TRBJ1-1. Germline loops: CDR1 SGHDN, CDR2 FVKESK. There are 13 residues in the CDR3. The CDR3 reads CASSQDGEEMAFF.

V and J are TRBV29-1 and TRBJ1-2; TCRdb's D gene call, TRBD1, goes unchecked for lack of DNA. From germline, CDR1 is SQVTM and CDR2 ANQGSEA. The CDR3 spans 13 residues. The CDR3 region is CSVGQGPNYGYTF. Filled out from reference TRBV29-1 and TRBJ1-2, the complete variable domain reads SAVISQKPSRDICQRGTSLTIQCQVDSQVTMMFWYRQQPGQSLTLIATANQGSEATYESGFVIDKFPISRPNLTFSTLTVSNMSPEDSSIYLCSVGQGPNYGYTFGSGTRLTVV.

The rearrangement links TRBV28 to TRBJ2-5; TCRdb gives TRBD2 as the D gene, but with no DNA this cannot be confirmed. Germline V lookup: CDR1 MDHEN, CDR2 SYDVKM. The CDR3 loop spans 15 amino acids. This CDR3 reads CASSLAGTLQETQYF.